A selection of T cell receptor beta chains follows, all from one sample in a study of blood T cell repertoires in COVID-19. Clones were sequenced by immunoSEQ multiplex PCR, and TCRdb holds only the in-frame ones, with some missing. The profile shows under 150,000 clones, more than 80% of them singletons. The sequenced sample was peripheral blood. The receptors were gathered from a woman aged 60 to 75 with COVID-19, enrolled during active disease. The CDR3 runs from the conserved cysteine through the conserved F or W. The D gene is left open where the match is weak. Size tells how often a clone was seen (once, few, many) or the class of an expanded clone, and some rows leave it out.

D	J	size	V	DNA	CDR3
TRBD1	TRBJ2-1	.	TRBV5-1	TGCGCCAGCAGCTTGGGACAGGGGGCGAATGAGCAGTTCTTC	CASSLGQGANEQFF
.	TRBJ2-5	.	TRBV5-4	TGTGCCAGCAGCTTGGTTGGGGCAGGAGAGACCCAGTACTTC	CASSLVGAGETQYF
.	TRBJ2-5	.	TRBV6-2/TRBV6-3	TGTGCCAGCAGTTACTCGATATGGATTGGCGGCCAAGAGACCCAGTACTTC	CASSYSIWIGGQETQYF
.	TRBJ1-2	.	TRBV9	TGTGCCAGCACCACAGCTGACCTCTATGGCTACACCTTC	CASTTADLYGYTF
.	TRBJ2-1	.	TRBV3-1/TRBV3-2	TGTGCCAGCACCCAAAGCGCGGGAAGTAATGAGCAGTTCTTC	CASTQSAGSNEQFF
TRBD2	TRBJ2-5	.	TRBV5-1	TGCGCCAGCAGCTTGGCCTTGGCGGGGGGGCGGAAAGAGACCCAGTACTTC	CASSLALAGGRKETQYF
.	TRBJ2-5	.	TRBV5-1	TGCGCCAGCAGCTTGGGGGTGACAGCACAAGAGACCCAGTACTTC	CASSLGVTAQETQYF
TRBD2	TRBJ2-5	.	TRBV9	TGTGCCAGCAGCGCGGACGCTGAGACTAGCGGCCAAGAGACCCAGTACTTC	CASSADAETSGQETQYF
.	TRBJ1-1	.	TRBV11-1	TGTGCCAGCAGCTTAGGGGGGCAGGCGGGCACTGAAGCTTTCTTT	CASSLGGQAGTEAFF
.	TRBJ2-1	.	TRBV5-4	TGTGCCAGCAGCTCCAGCACAGGGAGCTCCTACAATGAGCAGTTCTTC	CASSSSTGSSYNEQFF
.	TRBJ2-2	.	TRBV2	TGTGCCAGCAGTGAGAGGCTGCCAGCACTCGCGAACACCGGGGAGCTGTTTTTT	CASSERLPALANTGELFF
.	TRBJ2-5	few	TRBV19	TGTGCCACAGCACCCGCCAGCAGTTCAAGAGGGACCCAGTACTTC	CATAPASSSRGTQYF
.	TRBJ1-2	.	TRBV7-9	TGTGCCAGCAGCTGGAGGCCCGACTATGGCTACACCTTC	CASSWRPDYGYTF
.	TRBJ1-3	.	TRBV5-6	TGTGCCAGCAGCTTGGGGCAGGGATTCCCCATGGACACCATATATTTT	CASSLGQGFPMDTIYF
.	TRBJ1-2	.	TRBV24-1	TGTGCCACCAGTGACCCCGACAGGAACTATGGCTACACCTTC	CATSDPDRNYGYTF
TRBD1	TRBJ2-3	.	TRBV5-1	TGCGCCAGCAGCTTGGGGACAGGGATAAACACAGATACGCAGTATTTT	CASSLGTGINTDTQYF
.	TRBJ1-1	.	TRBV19	TGTGCCAGTAGTATCGGGCATCAGGGCACTGAAGCTTTCTTT	CASSIGHQGTEAFF
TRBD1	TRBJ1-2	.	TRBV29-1	TGCAGCGTTGAAGGAGGGGACAGTTTAAACTATGGCTACACCTTC	CSVEGGDSLNYGYTF